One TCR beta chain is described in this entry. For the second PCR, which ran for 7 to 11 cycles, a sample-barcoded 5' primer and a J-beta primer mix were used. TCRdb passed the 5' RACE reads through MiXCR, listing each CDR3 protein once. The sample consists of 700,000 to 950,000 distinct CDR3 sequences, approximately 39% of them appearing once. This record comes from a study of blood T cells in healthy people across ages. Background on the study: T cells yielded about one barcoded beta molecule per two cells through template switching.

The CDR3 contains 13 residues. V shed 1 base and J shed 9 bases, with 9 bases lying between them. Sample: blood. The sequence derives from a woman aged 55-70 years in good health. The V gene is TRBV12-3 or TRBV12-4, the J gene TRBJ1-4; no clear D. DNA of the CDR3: TGTGCCAGCAGTTTAGGGACCTTACAAAAACTGTTTTTT. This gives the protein CASSLGTLQKLFF.